The 25 T cell receptor beta chains below all came from one sample that was sequenced in a study of Ad26.COV2.S vaccination and SARS-CoV-2 variants. The method was immunoSEQ multiplex PCR; TCRdb's version includes in-frame clones alone and lacks a portion of them. Of nearly 400,000 clones in the sample, approximately 90% were seen once. Treatment indicated: roughly 19 received Ad26.COV2.S at low or high dose, single or two shots; roughly 5 received placebo; per-sample allocation not given. Sampling took place 63 days after the first vaccine or placebo injection. Sequenced here: peripheral blood, sampled in a trial of Ad26.COV2.S vaccine versus placebo. These receptors were taken from a person aged 18-60 years who received the Ad26.COV2.S COVID-19 vaccine or a placebo.

The chain joins TRBV7-9 to TRBJ2-6; 8 bases fit TRBD1. The germline V gene encodes CDR1 SEHNR and CDR2 FQNEAQ (reference sequence). With 5 bases clipped from V and 1 base from J, the junction kept 10 bases outside the gene matches. The CDR3 contains 18 residues. DNA of the CDR3: TGTGCCAGCAGCGTCCGACAGGGGATTGGGTCTGGGGCCAACGTCCTGACTTTC. Its protein is CASSVRQGIGSGANVLTF.

This chain uses TRBV24-1 with TRBJ2-3; a weak D match, TRBD2 (7 bases). The germline gives CDR1 KGHDR, CDR2 SFDVKD. V was pared by 5 bases and J by 3 bases, with 20 bases between. The CDR3 is made up of 17 amino acids. The CDR3 here is CATSGGGGPSGTDTQYF. Written as DNA, the CDR3 is TGTGCCACCAGTGGGGGAGGGGGGCCATCGGGGACAGATACGCAGTATTTT.

V usage is TRBV6-2 or TRBV6-3 and J usage is TRBJ2-1, with D tentatively TRBD2 (6 bases). CDR3 length: 11 residues. V was shortened by 4 bases and J by 9 bases, with 7 bases between the two germline ends. The germline V gene has CDR1 MNHEY and CDR2 SVGEGT. DNA for the CDR3: TGTGCCAGCAGTTTTAGCGGTGAGCAGTTCTTC. It yields the protein CASSFSGEQFF.

As for this clone: The sample contains more than one DNA sequence encoding this CDR3. The chain uses TRBV5-1 and TRBJ2-1, with 13 nucleotides matching TRBD2. The J segment lost 5 bases and the V segment lost 4 bases, leaving 3 bases of the junction unmatched. This CDR3 is built from 15 residues. CDR1 and CDR2 (germline): SGHRS, YFSETQ. The CDR3 bases are TGCGCCAGCAGCCCCGGACTAGCGGGAGACAATGAGCAGTTCTTC. It encodes CASSPGLAGDNEQFF.

This chain joins TRBV11-1 and TRBJ1-2, with 7 bases fitting TRBD1. The V and J ends lost 5 bases and 8 bases, in that order; junction bases with no gene match: 5. The CDR3 is 12 residues long. Germline V gives CDR1 SGHAT, CDR2 FQDESV (reference sequence). This CDR3 is CASSPDRTGYTF. The CDR3, as DNA: TGTGCCAGCAGCCCGGACAGGACGGGCTACACCTTC.

This clone was counted a single time. The sample carries other DNA sequences with the same CDR3. The chain joins TRBV2 to TRBJ2-7; 13 bases are shared with TRBD2. Trimming removed 5 bases from V and 3 bases from J; junction bases left unmatched: 1. Germline CDR1 reads SNHLY; CDR2 reads FYNNEI. The CDR3 sequence is 14 residues long. CDR3 protein: CASSRTSGSYEQYF. Here the CDR3 DNA reads TGTGCCAGCAGTCGGACTAGCGGGAGCTACGAGCAGTACTTC. Full variable domain (outside the CDR3, taken from reference TRBV2 and TRBJ2-7): EPEVTQTPSHQVTQMGQEVILRCVPISNHLYFYWYRQILGQKVEFLVSFYNNEISEKSEIFDDQFSVERPDGSNFTLKIRSTKLEDSAMYFCASSRTSGSYEQYFGPGTRLTVT.

This chain connects TRBV7-2 to TRBJ1-3; the D is unclear. Trimming stripped 1 base from V and 0 bases from J, with 10 bases between. The CDR3 has 16 residues. The germline V gene encodes CDR1 SGHTA and CDR2 FQGNSA. The CDR3: CASSLVVTNSGNTIYF. The CDR3 DNA reads as TGTGCCAGCAGCTTAGTTGTCACAAACTCTGGAAACACCATATATTTT.

The J gene is TRBJ2-1, the V gene TRBV27, with D possibly matching TRBD1 (6 bases). Germline V CDR1 and CDR2: MNHEY, SMNVEV (reference sequence). Trimming removed 3 bases from V and 9 bases from J, with 15 bases in between. The CDR3 is 14 residues long. The DNA of the CDR3 is TGTGCCAGCAGTTTCTGGCCAGGGGCTGGTGAGCAGTTCTTC. Protein sequence: CASSFWPGAGEQFF.

V usage is TRBV19 and J usage is TRBJ1-3; D call uncertain. This CDR3 comprises 18 residues. The V end lost 3 bases, the J end lost 4 bases, and 22 bases lay between the germline ends. Looked up from germline, CDR1 is LNHDA and CDR2 is SQIVND (reference sequence). The DNA of the CDR3 is TGTGCCAGTAGTATTGGGTGGGCAGAAACCAGGCGGGGAAACACCATATATTTT. Residues: CASSIGWAETRRGNTIYF.

The rearrangement links TRBV9 to TRBJ2-5; D tentatively fits TRBD1 or TRBD2 (5 bases each). With 1 base removed from V and 2 bases from J, the gap between germline ends came to 9 bases. This CDR3 is 14 amino acids long. Germline CDR1 and CDR2: SGDLS and YYNGEE. The CDR3 sequence is CASSVTGQQETQYF. For the CDR3, the DNA is TGTGCCAGCAGCGTAACGGGGCAACAAGAGACCCAGTACTTC.

The chain is built from TRBV10-3 and TRBJ2-1, with D maybe TRBD1 (5 bases). Germline CDR1 reads ENHRY; CDR2 reads SYGVKD. CDR3 length equals 15 residues. V lost 0 bases, J lost 2 bases, and 8 bases lay in between. CDR3 nucleotides: TGTGCCATCAGTGAGTCGAAGGGGACCTACAATGAGCAGTTCTTC. It encodes CAISESKGTYNEQFF.

The chain uses TRBV28 and TRBJ2-7, with a possible D match to TRBD2 (7 bases). Germline values: CDR1 MDHEN, CDR2 SYDVKM. Trimming took 5 bases from V and 3 from J, leaving 20 bases between them. The CDR3 extends over 16 amino acids. CDR3 DNA: TGTGCCAGCAGTCCGCTAAGGGGGGGTCTATTCTACGAGCAGTACTTC. Amino acids: CASSPLRGGLFYEQYF. The complete variable domain, with remaining parts taken from reference TRBV28 and TRBJ2-7, reads DVKVTQSSRYLVKRTGEKVFLECVQDMDHENMFWYRQDPGLGLRLIYFSYDVKMKEKGDIPEGYSVSREKKERFSLILESASTNQTSMYLCASSPLRGGLFYEQYFGPGTRLTVT.

J is TRBJ2-1 and V is TRBV3-1 (or the pseudogene TRBV3-2), with D possibly TRBD1 on 6 matching bases. Germline V gene data show CDR1 as LGHDT and CDR2 as YNNKEL (reference sequence). The germline V and J ends were trimmed by 6 bases and 0 bases, with 9 bases remaining between them. CDR3 length equals 14 residues. The CDR3, as DNA: TGTGCCAGCAGAGGACAGAGCTCCTACAATGAGCAGTTCTTC. It encodes CASRGQSSYNEQFF.

The chain links TRBV7-2 to TRBJ1-3; possibly TRBD1 for D (5 bases). Trimming shortened V by 1 base and J by 2 bases, and 12 bases separated the two germline ends. Germline V gives CDR1 SGHTA, CDR2 FQGNSA. The CDR3 spans 16 residues. As DNA, the CDR3 is TGTGCCAGCAGCTTAGTGGCAGGGAGAACTGGAAACACCATATATTTT. This gives the protein CASSLVAGRTGNTIYF.

The count of this clone is one. The genes are TRBV28 and TRBJ2-7; D tentatively reads TRBD1 or TRBD2 (6 bases each). This CDR3 is built from 17 residues. Germline V gives CDR1 MDHEN, CDR2 SYDVKM. Trimming removed 4 bases at V and 2 bases at J, with 21 bases between. As DNA, the CDR3 is TGTGCCAGCAGTTACGGCCTTAGGGGGGAAACCCCCTACGAGCAGTACTTC. It encodes CASSYGLRGETPYEQYF.

V is TRBV13 and J is TRBJ1-6, with 9 bases that match TRBD1. The CDR3 extends over 16 amino acids. CDR1 and CDR2 (germline): PRHDT, FYEKMQ (reference sequence). V shed 2 bases, J shed 9 bases, and the junction held 8 bases outside the gene matches. The CDR3 sequence is CASSLYRGRKISPLHF. CDR3 nucleotides: TGTGCCAGCAGCTTATACAGGGGGCGGAAAATTTCACCCCTCCACTTT.

This chain connects TRBV19 to TRBJ1-1; the D gene is possibly TRBD1 (6 bases). CDR1 and CDR2 from the germline V gene are LNHDA and SQIVND (reference sequence). The CDR3 loop spans 13 amino acids. Between the trimmed V and J ends, which lost 5 bases and 1 base, there was a span of 8 bases. CDR3 amino acids: CASSAQGNTEAFF. As DNA, the CDR3 is TGTGCCAGTAGTGCACAGGGGAACACTGAAGCTTTCTTT.

The chain links TRBV4-3 to TRBJ2-1; D is perhaps TRBD2 (5 bases). The CDR3 runs 15 residues. Germline CDR1 reads LGHNA; CDR2 reads YSLEER. Between the trimmed V and J ends, which lost 0 bases and 7 bases, there was a span of 13 bases. In nucleotides, the CDR3 is TGCGCCAGCAGCCAAGAGGTGGGAGTGGGGAATGAGCAGTTCTTC. The encoded protein is CASSQEVGVGNEQFF.

The chain has TRBV4-3 and TRBJ2-1; 10 nucleotides agree with TRBD2. Germline loops: CDR1 LGHNA, CDR2 YSLEER. V dropped 1 base and J dropped 9; count of bases not matched to a gene: 9. The CDR3 extends over 16 amino acids. DNA for the CDR3: TGCGCCAGCAGCCAAGTGGATCCTAGCGGGAGAGTTGAGCAGTTCTTC. Translating it yields CASSQVDPSGRVEQFF.

This clone was picked up one time. The V call is TRBV28, the J call TRBJ2-1; 13 bases are a match to TRBD2. Germline V gene lookup returns CDR1 MDHEN and CDR2 SYDVKM. After removal of 10 bases from V and 1 base from J, the junction contained 16 bases not matched to a gene. CDR3 length: 19 amino acids. CDR3 bases: TGTGCCATCAGGCTGGGGACTAGCGGGGAAGGGGGATCCTACAATGAGCAGTTCTTC. It specifies CAIRLGTSGEGGSYNEQFF.

The CDR3 DNA follows: TGTGCCAGCTGCCTTAATGAAAAACTGTTTTTT. Amino acid sequence: CASCLNEKLFF. The rearrangement uses TRBV27 and TRBJ1-4; D gene unclear. Germline lookup yields CDR1 MNHEY and CDR2 SMNVEV (reference sequence). The V end was cut by 8 bases, the J end by 4 bases, with 5 bases between. The length of the CDR3 is 11 residues. Full variable domain (outside the CDR3, taken from reference TRBV27 and TRBJ1-4): EAQVTQNPRYLITVTGKKLTVTCSQNMNHEYMSWYRQDPGLGLRQIYYSMNVEVTDKGDVPEGYKVSRKEKRNFPLILESPSPNQTSLYFCASCLNEKLFFGSGTQLSVL.

The chain combines TRBV15 with TRBJ1-4; D call uncertain. Trimming took 5 bases from V and 5 from J, leaving 12 bases between them. The CDR3 covers 14 residues. CDR1 and CDR2 from the germline V gene are LNHNV and YYDKDF (reference sequence). The CDR3 DNA reads as TGTGCCACCAGCCCGTTGGACGGGAATGAAAAACTGTTTTTT. Translated, it gives CATSPLDGNEKLFF.

The sample holds one count of this clone. The chain is built from TRBV15 and TRBJ1-1, with a possible D match to TRBD1 (5 bases). Trimming removed 0 bases from V and 6 bases from J, with 20 bases in between. The CDR3 consists of 17 residues. The V gene's germline CDR1 is LNHNV and CDR2 YYDKDF (reference sequence). The CDR3 region has the DNA TGTGCCACCAGCAGAGATCGCGTGTTCCAGGGATACGCTGAAGCTTTCTTT. It codes for CATSRDRVFQGYAEAFF.

The rearrangement joins TRBV5-5 to TRBJ2-1, with D maybe TRBD1 (5 bases). Germline values: CDR1 SGHKS, CDR2 YYEKEE (reference sequence). The CDR3 totals 15 residues. Between the trimmed V and J ends, which lost 5 bases and 0 bases, there was a span of 12 bases. CDR3 sequence: CASSTQGNSYNEQFF. The CDR3 coding sequence is TGTGCCAGCAGTACGCAGGGCAACTCCTACAATGAGCAGTTCTTC.

The J gene is TRBJ1-1, the V gene TRBV5-1; TRBD1 agrees at 8 bases. Germline V CDR1 and CDR2: SGHRS, YFSETQ. The trim removed 0 bases at V and 1 base at J, leaving 5 bases unmatched. The CDR3 totals 16 residues. CDR3 protein: CASSLGQGARNTEAFF. CDR3 nucleotide sequence: TGCGCCAGCAGCTTGGGCCAGGGGGCCCGGAACACTGAAGCTTTCTTT. Combining the CDR3 with reference TRBV5-1 and TRBJ1-1 gives the whole variable domain KAGVTQTPRYLIKTRGQQVTLSCSPISGHRSVSWYQQTPGQGLQFLFEYFSETQRNKGNFPGRFSGRQFSNSRSEMNVSTLELGDSALYLCASSLGQGARNTEAFFGQGTRLTVV.